The clone carrying this TCR beta chain showed up just a few times. As yet, its antigen is unknown. This specimen belongs to a study of response to subunit inactivated influenza vaccine. TCRdb called the RT-PCR reads again in MiXCR, with one record for every CDR3 protein. This table holds roughly 500,000 distinct CDR3 sequences, approximately 17% found once. General study points: That few new T cells are recruited by each seasonal influenza vaccination was the authors' suggestion.

The germline CDR1 and CDR2 sequences are MNHNS and SASEGT. Trimming shortened V by 8 bases and J by 4 bases, and 17 bases separated the two germline ends. The CDR3 length is 14 residues. The sample was CD4+ T cells sorted from PBMCs, taken around 2 years after vaccination. The TCR sequence derives from a man aged 50 to 69 who received an inactivated influenza vaccine. The V and J genes are TRBV6-1 and TRBJ1-1; TRBD1 is a possible D gene (5 bases). The CDR3 sequence is CASRAGEWGTEAFF. CDR3 bases: TGTGCCAGCCGAGCGGGGGAATGGGGCACTGAAGCTTTCTTT.